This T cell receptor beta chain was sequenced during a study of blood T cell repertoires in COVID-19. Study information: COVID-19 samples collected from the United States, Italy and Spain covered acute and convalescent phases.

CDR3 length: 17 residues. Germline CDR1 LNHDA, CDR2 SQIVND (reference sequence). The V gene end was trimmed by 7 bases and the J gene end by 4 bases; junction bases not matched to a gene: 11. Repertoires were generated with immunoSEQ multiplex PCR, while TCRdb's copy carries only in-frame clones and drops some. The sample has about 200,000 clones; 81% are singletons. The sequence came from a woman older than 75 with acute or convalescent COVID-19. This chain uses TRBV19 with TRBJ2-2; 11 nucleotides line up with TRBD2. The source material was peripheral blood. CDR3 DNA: TGTGCCAGTAACGGCCGTGGACTAGCGGGCAGCACCGGGGAGCTGTTTTTT. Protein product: CASNGRGLAGSTGELFF.